One and the same sample provided the 15 T cell receptor beta chains below, sequenced in a study of T cells in Graves' hyperthyroidism and ophthalmopathy (dated by TCRdb to the late 2010s). Library preparation was by multiplex PCR. The listed sequencing device is Illumina HiSeq 2000. Amplification of TCR beta CDR3 regions was carried out from RNA transcripts. The first round of RT-PCR for the TCR CDR3 was performed with the HTBI primer set and the Qiagen OneStep RT-PCR kit. Through fastp at Q25 and MiXCR, TCRdb rebuilt clones from the public reads, retaining in-frame beta chains. Rows with a matching CDR3 protein are joined into one entry that keeps the most common DNA and genes. The sample data list 300,000 to 400,000 distinct CDR3 sequences, and 21% of these were observed just once. The ten largest make up over 45% of the sample. The sequenced material came from blood. The receptors come from a woman in her 50s with Graves' hyperthyroidism.

This clonotype has ten or more counts. The chain couples TRBV7-3 to TRBJ2-1; the match to TRBD2 covers 15 bases. The CDR3 has 15 amino acids. The V segment lost 5 bases and the J segment 6 bases; nucleotides outside the gene matches: 2. Germline lookup yields CDR1 SGHTA and CDR2 FQGTGA. DNA of the CDR3: TGTGCCAGCAGCCCGGGACTAGCGGGAGGCAATGAGCAGTTCTTC. It codes for CASSPGLAGGNEQFF.

This clonotype has a count of ten or more. The chain combines TRBV3-1 with TRBJ2-2; 8 nucleotides agree with TRBD2. This CDR3 is built from 15 residues. Germline CDR1 LGHDT, CDR2 YNNKEL (reference sequence). V shed 4 bases, J shed 7 bases, and the junction held 8 bases outside the gene matches. The CDR3 bases are TGTGCCAGCAGCCGAATGACTAGCGATGGCGGGGAGCTGTTTTTT. Translated, it gives CASSRMTSDGGELFF.

This clonotype was found a few times. The rearrangement uses TRBV27 and TRBJ1-6, with no clear D. The CDR3 extends over 14 amino acids. Germline-derived CDR1 and CDR2 are MNHEY and SMNVEV (reference sequence). Trimming took 3 bases from V and 7 from J, leaving 10 bases between them. The CDR3 DNA reads as TGTGCCAGCAGTTTTCGGGAGAGAAATTCACCCCTCCACTTT. Amino acids: CASSFRERNSPLHF.

The rearrangement links TRBV6-5 to TRBJ2-7, with 11 bases fitting TRBD2. The CDR3 runs to 16 residues. Germline V gene sequence: CDR1 MNHEY, CDR2 SVGAGI. V was clipped by 4 bases and J by 2 bases; unmatched bases: 7. In nucleotides, the CDR3 is TGTGCCAGCAGTTTCAACCGACTAGCGGGGACCTACGAGCAGTACTTC. Translated, it gives CASSFNRLAGTYEQYF.

V and J are TRBV28 and TRBJ2-7, with a possible D match to TRBD2 (6 bases). The length of the CDR3 is 15 residues. The germline V gene has CDR1 MDHEN and CDR2 SYDVKM. V shed 2 bases and J shed 0 bases, with 11 bases lying between them. CDR3 DNA: TGTGCCAGCAGTTTAACGGCGGGGAACTCCTACGAGCAGTACTTC. Translated, it gives CASSLTAGNSYEQYF.

In this sample, this clonotype turned up many times. J is TRBJ1-2 and V is TRBV28; D unresolved. The germline CDR1 and CDR2 sequences are MDHEN and SYDVKM. V dropped 4 bases and J dropped 2 bases, with 8 bases sitting between them. This CDR3 has 13 residues. This CDR3 is CASSSVRNYGYTF. In DNA form, the CDR3 reads TGTGCCAGCAGTTCAGTACGGAACTATGGCTACACCTTC.

The V and J genes are TRBV25-1 and TRBJ1-1; 9 bases match TRBD1. Germline V gene lookup returns CDR1 MGHDK and CDR2 SYGVNS. Trimming cost V 4 bases and J 1 base; bases outside gene matches: 1. The CDR3 sequence is 14 residues long. CDR3 in DNA: TGTGCCAGCAGTGGGGACAGGGAGAACACTGAAGCTTTCTTT. Residues: CASSGDRENTEAFF.

The rearrangement links TRBV19 to TRBJ1-4; D unclear. Deletions cut 4 bases from V and 2 bases from J, with 20 bases between. This CDR3 has 18 residues. CDR1 and CDR2 from the germline V gene are LNHDA and SQIVND (reference sequence). CDR3 region: CASSSQVLGSTTNEKLFF. The DNA for the CDR3 is TGTGCCAGTAGTAGTCAGGTCCTGGGGTCGACTACTAATGAAAAACTGTTTTTT.

This clonotype showed up just once. The genes are TRBV5-5 and TRBJ1-6; TRBD1 might be the D (5 bases). Trimming cost V 1 base and J 0 bases, with 11 bases left between them. The CDR3 has 17 residues. Per the germline V gene, CDR1 is SGHKS and CDR2 is YYEKEE (reference sequence). The CDR3 DNA sequence: TGTGCCAGCAGCTTGCGGACAACGAGCTCCTATAATTCACCCCTCCACTTT. Amino acids: CASSLRTTSSYNSPLHF.

This clonotype was seen repeatedly, ten times or more. V is TRBV5-1 and J is TRBJ1-1; tentatively, D is TRBD1 (6 bases). CDR3 length: 12 amino acids. V was cut by 0 bases and J by 7 bases, with 7 bases left in between. Germline CDR1 and CDR2: SGHRS and YFSETQ. CDR3 sequence reads: CASSLAQGEAFF. The CDR3 region has the DNA TGCGCCAGCAGCTTGGCACAGGGTGAAGCTTTCTTT.

Many counts were recorded for this clonotype. The J gene is TRBJ2-3, the V gene TRBV11-2, with 10 bases matching TRBD2. Germline V CDR1 and CDR2: SGHAT, FQNNGV. The CDR3 totals 16 residues. Trimming cost V 3 bases and J 1 base; bases outside gene matches: 4. The CDR3 loop is CASSLGTSVGTDTQYF. The CDR3 region has the DNA TGTGCCAGCAGCTTGGGGACTAGCGTAGGCACAGATACGCAGTATTTT.

This clonotype was found a few times. This chain links TRBV14 with TRBJ2-1; TRBD2 matches at 9 bases. This CDR3 is built from 17 residues. Germline values: CDR1 SGHDN, CDR2 FVKESK. V lost 0 bases and J lost 6; bases outside the gene matches: 9. CDR3 protein: CASSQDLAGGAVNEQFF. DNA of the CDR3: TGTGCCAGCAGCCAAGATCTCGCGGGAGGGGCGGTCAATGAGCAGTTCTTC.

This clonotype was seen at least ten times. The V call is TRBV7-8, the J call TRBJ1-6, with a weak D call TRBD1 (5 bases). Germline CDR1 SGHVS, CDR2 FQNEAQ. CDR3 length: 14 amino acids. Trimming left V 4 bases short and J 14 bases short, with 18 bases between. The CDR3 nucleotides read TGTGCCAGCAGCTCTGTCGGGACCCGAACAACCCTCCACTTT. Its protein product is CASSSVGTRTTLHF.

The table lists this clonotype with many counts. The chain joins TRBV3-1 to TRBJ1-1; D gene uncertain. Looked up from germline, CDR1 is LGHDT and CDR2 is YNNKEL (reference sequence). Trimming pared 4 bases from V and 0 bases from J, leaving 9 bases between. CDR3 length: 14 amino acids. The CDR3 bases are TGTGCCAGCAGCCGGTCAGAGCTGAACACTGAAGCTTTCTTT. This translates into CASSRSELNTEAFF.

This clonotype turned up a few times. The chain uses TRBV5-1 and TRBJ2-1; a possible D gene is TRBD1 (6 bases). V gave up 1 base and J gave up 6 bases, with 11 bases separating them. There are 14 residues in the CDR3. Germline CDR1 reads SGHRS; CDR2 reads YFSETQ. CDR3 protein: CASSLSPGVNEQFF. In nucleotides, the CDR3 is TGCGCCAGCAGCTTGAGTCCAGGGGTCAATGAGCAGTTCTTC.